This T cell receptor beta chain emerged from a study of blood T cell repertoires in COVID-19 (dated by TCRdb to 2018 to 2021). About the study as a whole: The collaborator samples originated in the United States, Italy and Spain and spanned the acute and convalescent phases of COVID-19. The prospective study material was composed of cDNA or gDNA derived from T cells, B-cell-depleted T cells, or PBMCs. Where available, HLA class I and class II types were taken from metadata supplied by the sample provider and were not determined by assay-based typing. Nearly every sample came with metadata listing a de-identified subject ID, COVID-19 status, age in years and sex. Deeply sampled blood TCRbeta repertoires from subjects exposed to, actively infected with, or recovered from COVID-19 were included in the dataset. The samples were drawn from two sources: the first 160 participants of the ongoing ImmuneRACE study, and over 950 subjects contributed by 6 global collaborators. The repertoires were released in a freely available public database intended as a resource for research on the immune response to SARS-CoV-2. Findings and caveats that apply to the study as a whole: The quantity of clinical and demographic metadata differed by source and by participant and was supplied without curation.

Whole blood was collected in K2EDTA tubes by collaborating institutions according to the institutions' own protocols. For TCRbeta analysis, collaborator samples were shipped as frozen whole blood, as isolated PBMCs, or as DNA extracted from either sample type. In this sample, this clone turned up a few times. Its antigen is unknown. No much larger clonotype is one base removed from it; base qualities were not supplied. The CDR3 spans 13 residues, from the cysteine through the phenylalanine. Just the 39-base CDR3 DNA is kept, in frame starting at base 1. The junction carries 10 bases between V and J, which are trimmed by 5 bases and 3 bases respectively. Per the germline V gene, MNHEY is the CDR1 and SVGAGI is the CDR2. TCRbeta CDR3 regions were amplified from genomic DNA using the immunoSEQ Assay, a bias-controlled multiplex PCR. For the original study's pipeline: Nucleated cell counts per sample were estimated from amplification of reference gene primers within the assay. Sequence reads were collapsed and filtered to measure the absolute abundance of every unique TCRbeta CDR3 rearrangement. Productive Simpson clonality was computed per sample as the square root of Simpson's diversity index over productive rearrangements. TCRdb holds this immuneACCESS table with in-frame rearrangements only. Some clones are missing; in checked studies, unresolved V genes explain under half, and the rest has no known cause. The DNA was the basis for D and trimming; V, J and clone size are from that table. Counted in this sample were roughly 230,000 clones; approximately 80% of them appeared once. The top ten hold around 7.2% of the sample.

The sequencing input was peripheral blood. Recombination connected TRBV6-5 to TRBJ1-1, and the D gene may be TRBD1, 6 bases matching. This receptor was taken from a woman aged 45-65 years with acute or convalescent COVID-19. At the DNA level, the sequence is TGTGCCAGCAGTAACACAGGGTACACTGAAGCTTTCTTT. Its coded protein is CASSNTGYTEAFF.